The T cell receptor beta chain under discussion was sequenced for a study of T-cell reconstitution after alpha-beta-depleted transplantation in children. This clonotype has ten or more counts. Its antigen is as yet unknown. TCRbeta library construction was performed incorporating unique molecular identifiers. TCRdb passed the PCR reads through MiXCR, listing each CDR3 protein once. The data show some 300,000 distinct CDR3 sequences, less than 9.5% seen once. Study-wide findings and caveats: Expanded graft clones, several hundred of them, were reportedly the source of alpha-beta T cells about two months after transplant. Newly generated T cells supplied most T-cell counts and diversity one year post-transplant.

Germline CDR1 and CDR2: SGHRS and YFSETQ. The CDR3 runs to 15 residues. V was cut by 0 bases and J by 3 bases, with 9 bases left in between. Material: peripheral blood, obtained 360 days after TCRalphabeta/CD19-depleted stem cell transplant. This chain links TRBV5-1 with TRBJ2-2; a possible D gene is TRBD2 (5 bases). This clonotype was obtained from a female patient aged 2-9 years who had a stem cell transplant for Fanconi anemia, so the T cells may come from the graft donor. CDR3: CASSLELGDTGELFF. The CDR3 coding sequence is TGCGCCAGCAGCTTGGAACTAGGAGACACCGGGGAGCTGTTTTTT.